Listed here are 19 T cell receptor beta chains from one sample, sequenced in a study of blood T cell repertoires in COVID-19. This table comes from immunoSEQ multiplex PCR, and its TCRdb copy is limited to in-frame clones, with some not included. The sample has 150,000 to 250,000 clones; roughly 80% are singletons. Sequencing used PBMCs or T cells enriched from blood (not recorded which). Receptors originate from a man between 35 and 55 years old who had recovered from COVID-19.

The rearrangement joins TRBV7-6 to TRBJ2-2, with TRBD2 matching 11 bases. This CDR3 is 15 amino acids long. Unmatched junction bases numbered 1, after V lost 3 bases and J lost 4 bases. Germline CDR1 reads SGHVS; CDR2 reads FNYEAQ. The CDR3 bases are TGTGCCAGCAGCTTTAGCGGGGGGGCCACCGGGGAGCTGTTTTTT. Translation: CASSFSGGATGELFF.

The CDR3 protein is CASSQVIPRGTGGEAFF. Here the CDR3 DNA reads TGCGCCAGCAGCCAAGTAATCCCCCGGGGGACTGGGGGTGAAGCTTTCTTT. The chain recombines TRBV4-1 with TRBJ1-1, with TRBD1 as a possible D gene (5 bases). This CDR3 has 17 residues. The germline V gene has CDR1 MGHRA and CDR2 YSYEKL. The ends were cut back, 1 base at V and 7 bases at J, with 22 bases in the middle.

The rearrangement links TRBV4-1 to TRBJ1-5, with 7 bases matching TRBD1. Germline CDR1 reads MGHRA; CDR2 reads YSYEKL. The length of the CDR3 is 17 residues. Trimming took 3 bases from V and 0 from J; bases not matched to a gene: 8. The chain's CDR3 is CASSHRPTGNSNQPQHF. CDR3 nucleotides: TGCGCCAGCAGCCACCGACCGACAGGGAATAGCAATCAGCCCCAGCATTTT.

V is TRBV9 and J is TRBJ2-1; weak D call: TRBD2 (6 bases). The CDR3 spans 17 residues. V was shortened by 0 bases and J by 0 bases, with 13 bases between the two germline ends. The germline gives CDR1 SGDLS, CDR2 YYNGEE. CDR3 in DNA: TGTGCCAGCAGCGTAGTGGGACTCACGAGCTCCTACAATGAGCAGTTCTTC. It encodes CASSVVGLTSSYNEQFF.

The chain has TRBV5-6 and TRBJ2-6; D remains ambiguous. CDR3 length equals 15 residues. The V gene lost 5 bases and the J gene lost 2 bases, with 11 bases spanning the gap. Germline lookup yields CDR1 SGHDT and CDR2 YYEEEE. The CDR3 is CASRSRATGANVLTF. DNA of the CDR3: TGTGCCAGCAGATCCCGTGCGACTGGGGCCAACGTCCTGACTTTC.

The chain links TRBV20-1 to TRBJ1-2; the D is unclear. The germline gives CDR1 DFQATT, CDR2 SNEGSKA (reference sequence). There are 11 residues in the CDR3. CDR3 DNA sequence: TGCAGCGAGATGTCTAACTATGGCTACACCTTC. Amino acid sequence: CSEMSNYGYTF.

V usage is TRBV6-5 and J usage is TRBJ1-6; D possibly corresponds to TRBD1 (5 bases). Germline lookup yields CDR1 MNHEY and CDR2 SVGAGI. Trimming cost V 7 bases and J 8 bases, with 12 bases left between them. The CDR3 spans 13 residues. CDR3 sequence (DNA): TGTGCCAGCACTCTTCGGGGGGATTCACCCCTCCACTTT. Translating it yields CASTLRGDSPLHF.

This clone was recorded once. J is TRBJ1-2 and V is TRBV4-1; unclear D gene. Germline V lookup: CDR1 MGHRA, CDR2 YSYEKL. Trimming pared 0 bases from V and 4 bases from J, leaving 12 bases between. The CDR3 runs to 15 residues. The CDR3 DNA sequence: TGCGCCAGCAGCCAAGACCGTCGAGGGAGCTATGGCTACACCTTC. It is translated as CASSQDRRGSYGYTF.

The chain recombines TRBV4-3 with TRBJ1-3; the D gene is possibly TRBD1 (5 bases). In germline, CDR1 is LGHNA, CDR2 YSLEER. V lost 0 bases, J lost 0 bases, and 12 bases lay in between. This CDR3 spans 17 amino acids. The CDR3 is CASSQDLGARSGNTIYF. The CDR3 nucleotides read TGCGCCAGCAGCCAAGATTTAGGGGCCCGCTCTGGAAACACCATATATTTT.

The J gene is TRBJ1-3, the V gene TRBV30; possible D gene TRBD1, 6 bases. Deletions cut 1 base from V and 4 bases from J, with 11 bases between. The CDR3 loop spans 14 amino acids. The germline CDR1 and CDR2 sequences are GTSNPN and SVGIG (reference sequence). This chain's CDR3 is CAWSGGGPGNTIYF. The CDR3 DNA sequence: TGTGCCTGGAGTGGAGGGGGACCAGGAAACACCATATATTTT.

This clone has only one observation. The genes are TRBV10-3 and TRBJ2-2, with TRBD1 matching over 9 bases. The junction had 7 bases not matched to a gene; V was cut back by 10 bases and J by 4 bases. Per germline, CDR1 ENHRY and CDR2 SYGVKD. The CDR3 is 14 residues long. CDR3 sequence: CASKGQGVTGELFF. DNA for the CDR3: TGTGCCAGCAAGGGACAGGGTGTCACCGGGGAGCTGTTTTTT.

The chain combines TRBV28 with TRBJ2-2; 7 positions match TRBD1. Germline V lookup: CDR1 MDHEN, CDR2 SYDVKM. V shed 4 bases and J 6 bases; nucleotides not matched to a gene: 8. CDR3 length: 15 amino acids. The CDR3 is CASSSGQVSSGELFF. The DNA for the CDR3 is TGTGCCAGCAGTTCAGGACAGGTCTCGTCCGGGGAGCTGTTTTTT.

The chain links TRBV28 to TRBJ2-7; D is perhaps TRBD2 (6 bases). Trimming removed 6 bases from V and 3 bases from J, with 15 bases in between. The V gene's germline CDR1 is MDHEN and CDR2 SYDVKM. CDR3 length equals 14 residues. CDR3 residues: CASSFPDGGYEQYF. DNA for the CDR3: TGTGCCAGCAGCTTTCCCGACGGGGGCTACGAGCAGTACTTC.

CDR3 coding DNA: TGTGCCAGTCAGACCGGGACAGGGAATTCACCCCTCCACTTT. The encoded protein is CASQTGTGNSPLHF. The rearrangement uses TRBV19 and TRBJ1-6; TRBD1 matches at 9 bases. The trim removed 8 bases at V and 7 bases at J, leaving 6 bases unmatched. CDR1 is LNHDA, CDR2 SQIVND, per germline (reference sequence). The CDR3 spans 14 residues.

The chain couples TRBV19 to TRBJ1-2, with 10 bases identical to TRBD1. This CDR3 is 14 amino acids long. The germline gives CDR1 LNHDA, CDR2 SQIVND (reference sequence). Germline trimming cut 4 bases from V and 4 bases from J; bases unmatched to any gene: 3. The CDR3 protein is CASSRQGARYGYTF. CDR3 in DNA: TGTGCCAGTAGTAGACAGGGGGCGCGCTATGGCTACACCTTC.

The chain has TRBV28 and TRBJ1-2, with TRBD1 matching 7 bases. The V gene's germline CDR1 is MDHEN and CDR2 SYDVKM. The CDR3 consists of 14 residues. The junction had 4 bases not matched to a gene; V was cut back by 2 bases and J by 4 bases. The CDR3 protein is CASSLGTASYGYTF. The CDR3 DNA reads TGTGCCAGCAGTTTAGGGACAGCCTCCTATGGCTACACCTTC.

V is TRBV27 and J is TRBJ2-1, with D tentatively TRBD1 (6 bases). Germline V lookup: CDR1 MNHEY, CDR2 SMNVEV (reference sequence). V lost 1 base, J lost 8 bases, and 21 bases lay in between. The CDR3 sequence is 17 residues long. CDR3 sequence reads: CASSLYDLFRPGDEQFF. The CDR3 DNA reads TGTGCCAGCAGTTTATACGACCTTTTTAGGCCAGGGGATGAGCAGTTCTTC.

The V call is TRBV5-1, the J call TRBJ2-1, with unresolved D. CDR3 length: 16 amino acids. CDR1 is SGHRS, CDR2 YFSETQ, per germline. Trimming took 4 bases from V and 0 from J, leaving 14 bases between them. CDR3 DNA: TGCGCCAGCAGCCCGCCAAGTTTGAGCTCCTACAATGAGCAGTTCTTC. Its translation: CASSPPSLSSYNEQFF.

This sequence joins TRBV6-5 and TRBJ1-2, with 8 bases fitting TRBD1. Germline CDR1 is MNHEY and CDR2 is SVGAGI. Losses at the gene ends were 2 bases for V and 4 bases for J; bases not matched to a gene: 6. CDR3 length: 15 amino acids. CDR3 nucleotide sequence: TGTGCCAGCAGTTACCGACAGGGGACAATCTATGGCTACACCTTC. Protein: CASSYRQGTIYGYTF.